This T cell receptor (beta chain) was documented in a study of shared clonotypes between healthy human individuals. General observations from the study: Sampling covered blood only; tissue repertoires likely differ. The study drew on few donors, limiting represented genetic and exposure-history diversity.

CD45RO-negative, CCR7-selected cells formed the naive CD8 fraction, which excluded terminally differentiated effector memory CD45RA+ cells. Methods used by the authors: As immunoSEQ supplied junction-only sequences (without quality scores), filtering differed. Clones were sequenced by immunoSEQ multiplex PCR, and TCRdb holds only the in-frame ones, with some missing. V, J and clone size are those of that table, while D and trimming were read from the DNA. There are hundreds of thousands of clones in the sample; around 95% occur only once, and over 0.095% lies in the top ten. For this clone: Its antigen is not known.

Input material: naive CD8+ T cells sorted from blood. The TCR sequence derives from a woman aged 25 to 39 in good health.

The chain's CDR3 is CASSHRLAGGELFF. CDR3 nucleotide sequence: TGCGCCAGCAGCCACCGACTAGCGGGAGGGGAGCTGTTTTTT. The gene calls are TRBV4-1 and TRBJ2-2, with TRBD2 matching 11 bases. This CDR3 is built from 14 residues. The V segment lost 3 bases and the J segment 8 bases; nucleotides outside the gene matches: 2. Germline loops: CDR1 MGHRA, CDR2 YSYEKL.